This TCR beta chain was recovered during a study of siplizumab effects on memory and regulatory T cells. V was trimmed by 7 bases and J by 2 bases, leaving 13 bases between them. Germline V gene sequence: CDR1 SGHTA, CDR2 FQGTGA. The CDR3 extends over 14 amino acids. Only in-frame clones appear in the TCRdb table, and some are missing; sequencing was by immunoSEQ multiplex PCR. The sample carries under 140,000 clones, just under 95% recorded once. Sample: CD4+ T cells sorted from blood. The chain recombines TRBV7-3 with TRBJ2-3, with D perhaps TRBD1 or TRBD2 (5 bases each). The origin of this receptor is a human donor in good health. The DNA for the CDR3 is TGTGCCAGCAAAGAGGGGACCCACACAGATACGCAGTATTTT. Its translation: CASKEGTHTDTQYF.